The present T cell receptor beta chain was sequenced within a study of regulatory T cells in long-lasting Graves disease. Regarding the study as a whole: Relative to newly diagnosed Graves' patients, persistent ones had lower TCR diversity.

Germline assignment: CDR1 MDHEN and CDR2 SYDVKM. Trimming removed 6 bases at V and 2 bases at J, with 8 bases between. This CDR3 is 12 amino acids long. The sample's time point: newly diagnosed GD, antithyroid drugs for less than 3 months. Construction of the TCR library relied on RNA isolated from PBMCs. American Thyroid Association guidelines were used to diagnose Graves' disease. At least ten counts were recorded for this clonotype. The antigen remains unidentified. Arm-PCR of CDR3 regions and iRepertoire HTBI primers were the basis on which TCR beta libraries were built. TCRdb redid the calling of the multiplex PCR reads with MiXCR, one entry per CDR3 protein. The sample carries 450,000 to 500,000 distinct CDR3 sequences, about 17% recorded once. This same sample was also part of a study on T cells in Graves' hyperthyroidism and ophthalmopathy. Turning to that study: When the TCR CDR3 underwent first-round RT-PCR, the HTBI primer set was used.

This clonotype was sampled from a man in his forties with Graves disease. Sequenced material: peripheral blood mononuclear cells (PBMCs), taken at new diagnosis, from a patient treated with antithyroid drugs. V gene TRBV28 combines with J gene TRBJ2-7; perhaps TRBD1 as D (5 bases). The CDR3: CASRGAPYEQYF. The CDR3 nucleotides read TGTGCCAGCAGAGGGGCCCCCTACGAGCAGTACTTC.